These 5 T cell receptor beta chains were all obtained from the same sample, sequenced in a study of vaccination effects on CD4 cells after COVID-19 (dated by TCRdb to about 2022). To prepare the library, the immunoSEQ multiplex PCR assay was applied. As stored in TCRdb, this immuneACCESS dataset retains in-frame rearrangements with V and J assigned. A fraction of the clones does not appear; measured against another copy, unresolved V genes explain less than half of the discrepancy, and the remainder lacks a known reason. The sample profile shows about 24,000 clones; about 70% of them were found once. Jointly, the top ten make up around 10% of the sample. No antigens are known for them. To identify antigen-specific CD4+ T cell clonotypes by their expansion, the ViraFEST assay first stimulated PBMC with viral peptide pools and then applied TCR sequencing. After less than eleven days of culture, CD4+ T cells were isolated with the EasySep CD4+ T cell isolation kit. None of the healthy vaccine recipients had a prior SARS-CoV-2 infection, which was confirmed by nucleocapsid antibody tests that came back negative both before and after vaccination.

This material consisted of CD4+ T cells from PBMCs cultured with HCoV-NL63 spike peptides, taken before COVID-19 vaccination. Interpreted using the paper, the cell subset or site label stands for: HCoV-NL63 spike overlapping peptide pool stimulation. These receptor sequences come from a human donor who received a COVID-19 vaccine.

The chain carries TRBV5-1 and TRBJ2-3; D is possibly TRBD2 (5 bases). From germline, CDR1 is SGHRS and CDR2 YFSETQ. There are 16 residues in the CDR3. V was cut by 0 bases and J by 0 bases, with 11 bases left in between. This chain's CDR3 is CASSLDGEISTDTQYF. The CDR3 bases are TGCGCCAGCAGCTTGGACGGGGAAATTAGCACAGATACGCAGTATTTT. The full variable domain, with the rest looked up from reference TRBV5-1 and TRBJ2-3, is KAGVTQTPRYLIKTRGQQVTLSCSPISGHRSVSWYQQTPGQGLQFLFEYFSETQRNKGNFPGRFSGRQFSNSRSEMNVSTLELGDSALYLCASSLDGEISTDTQYFGPGTRLTVL.

Only a few counts were recorded for this clone. In nucleotides, the CDR3 is TGTGCCAGCAGCTTAGGGACAGGGCGGGTGACCCAGTACTTC. This sequence encodes CASSLGTGRVTQYF. V gene TRBV7-8 combines with J gene TRBJ2-5; 8 bases are shared with TRBD1. Germline CDR1 and CDR2: SGHVS and FQNEAQ. The CDR3 runs to 14 residues. V was clipped by 1 base and J by 7 bases; unmatched bases: 5.

The chain employs TRBV29-1 and TRBJ1-1; TRBD1 might be the D (5 bases). The germline gives CDR1 SQVTM, CDR2 ANQGSEA. The germline V and J ends were trimmed by 6 bases and 1 base, with 15 bases remaining between them. This CDR3 is 14 amino acids long. The CDR3 DNA reads as TGCAGCGTCCAGAGGGGTCGGGCGAACACTGAAGCTTTCTTT. Translated: CSVQRGRANTEAFF.

The rearrangement uses TRBV10-1 and TRBJ2-3; 7 nucleotides line up with TRBD1. Germline loops: CDR1 WNHNN, CDR2 SYGVQD (reference sequence). The CDR3 covers 14 residues. The V gene end was trimmed by 6 bases and the J gene end by 1 base; junction bases not matched to a gene: 4. The CDR3 nucleotides read TGCGCCAGCAGCAAGGACAGGCGCACAGATACGCAGTATTTT. Translation: CASSKDRRTDTQYF.

This rearrangement joins TRBV5-4 to TRBJ2-7; D might be TRBD1 or TRBD2, each matching 5 bases. This CDR3 contains 16 residues. V lost 4 bases, J lost 4 bases, and 21 bases lay in between. The V gene's germline CDR1 is SGHNT and CDR2 YYREEE (reference sequence). The CDR3 loop is CASSVHAGTAVYEQYF. DNA of the CDR3: TGTGCCAGCAGCGTCCACGCCGGGACCGCCGTATACGAGCAGTACTTC.